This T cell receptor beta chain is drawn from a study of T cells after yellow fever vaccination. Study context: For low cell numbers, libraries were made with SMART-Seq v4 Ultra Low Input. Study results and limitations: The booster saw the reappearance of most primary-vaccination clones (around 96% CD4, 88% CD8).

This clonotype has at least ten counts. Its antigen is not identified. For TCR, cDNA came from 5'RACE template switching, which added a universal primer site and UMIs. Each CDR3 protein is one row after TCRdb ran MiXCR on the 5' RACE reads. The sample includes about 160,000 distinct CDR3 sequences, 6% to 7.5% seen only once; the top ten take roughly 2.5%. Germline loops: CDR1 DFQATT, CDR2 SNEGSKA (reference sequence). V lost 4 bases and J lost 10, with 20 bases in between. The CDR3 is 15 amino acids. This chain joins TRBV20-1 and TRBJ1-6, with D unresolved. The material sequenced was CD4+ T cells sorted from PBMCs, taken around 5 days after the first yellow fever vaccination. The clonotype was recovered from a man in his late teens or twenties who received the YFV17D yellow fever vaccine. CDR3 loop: CSAKGRHGELSPLHF. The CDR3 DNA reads TGCAGTGCTAAAGGTCGGCACGGGGAACTGTCACCCCTCCACTTT.